A selection of T cell receptor beta chains follows, all from one sample in a study of memory CD4+ T cells and cytomegalovirus serostatus. Profiling relied on immunoSEQ multiplex PCR, and the TCRdb table lists in-frame clones only, not all of them. This table has tens of thousands of clones, 60% to 85% appearing once. The sample taken for sequencing was memory CD4+ T cells from blood. All receptors come from an adult in good health and CMV-seronegative. CDR3s include the opening cysteine and the closing phenylalanine or tryptophan. Fields, in order: CDR3 DNA, CDR3 protein, clone size, J gene, D gene, V gene. The D gene is left open where the match is weak. Expanded clones get a size class; other rows say once, few or many, or leave the size out.

CDR3nt: TGTGCCAGTGCGGCTGCCTCGGGGACTGAAGCTTTCTTT
CDR3aa: CASAAASGTEAFF
abundance: few
j_gene: TRBJ1-1
d_gene: NA
v_gene: TRBV7-3

CDR3nt: TGCGCCAGCAGCCCGGCGACAGGGTCCGGCACAGATACGCAGTATTTT
CDR3aa: CASSPATGSGTDTQYF
abundance: once
j_gene: TRBJ2-3
d_gene: TRBD1
v_gene: TRBV5-1

CDR3nt: TGTGCCAGCATCGGGGGCGGGGAGACCCAGTACTTC
CDR3aa: CASIGGGETQYF
abundance: once
j_gene: TRBJ2-5
d_gene: NA
v_gene: TRBV7-2

CDR3nt: TGTGCCAGCAGCTTATCAGGGGTTTCCTACGAGCAGTACTTC
CDR3aa: CASSLSGVSYEQYF
abundance: NA
j_gene: TRBJ2-7
d_gene: NA
v_gene: TRBV5-8

CDR3nt: TGCAGCGTGGGGACGATGAACACTGAAGCTTTCTTT
CDR3aa: CSVGTMNTEAFF
abundance: NA
j_gene: TRBJ1-1
d_gene: NA
v_gene: TRBV29-1

CDR3nt: TGTGCCAGCTCCTCTGGGGGGACTAGCTCCTACAATGAGCAGTTCTTC
CDR3aa: CASSSGGTSSYNEQFF
abundance: once
j_gene: TRBJ2-1
d_gene: TRBD2
v_gene: TRBV18

CDR3nt: TGCGCCAGCAGCCAAGATCGTGGGGGGCGGCCCTACGAGCAGTACTTC
CDR3aa: CASSQDRGGRPYEQYF
abundance: NA
j_gene: TRBJ2-7
d_gene: NA
v_gene: TRBV4-3

CDR3nt: TGCGCCAGCAGCTTGGAGGTGGGAGTGGGCACAGATACGCAGTATTTT
CDR3aa: CASSLEVGVGTDTQYF
abundance: few
j_gene: TRBJ2-3
d_gene: NA
v_gene: TRBV5-1

CDR3nt: TGTGCCAGTAGTCCGCAAGCGGGAGGTGCCACCGGGGAGCTGTTTTTT
CDR3aa: CASSPQAGGATGELFF
abundance: NA
j_gene: TRBJ2-2
d_gene: TRBD2
v_gene: TRBV19

CDR3nt: TGTGCCAGTAGTATAGATCGGCGGACCGGGGAGCTGTTTTTT
CDR3aa: CASSIDRRTGELFF
abundance: NA
j_gene: TRBJ2-2
d_gene: NA
v_gene: TRBV19

CDR3nt: TGTGCCAGCAGCCAAGATTGGGGGGGGGACTACGAGCAGTACTTC
CDR3aa: CASSQDWGGDYEQYF
abundance: NA
j_gene: TRBJ2-7
d_gene: TRBD2
v_gene: TRBV4-2

CDR3nt: TGTGCCAGCAGACCACGACGGGGCCTCCAAGAGACCCAGTACTTC
CDR3aa: CASRPRRGLQETQYF
abundance: NA
j_gene: TRBJ2-5
d_gene: NA
v_gene: TRBV28

CDR3nt: TGTGCCAGCAGCTTGGATGGGGGAGAGGACGAGCAGTACTTC
CDR3aa: CASSLDGGEDEQYF
abundance: few
j_gene: TRBJ2-7
d_gene: NA
v_gene: TRBV5-4

CDR3nt: TGTGCCAGCAGCCCCAATCTCGAGCAGTTCTTC
CDR3aa: CASSPNLEQFF
abundance: few
j_gene: TRBJ2-1
d_gene: NA
v_gene: TRBV7-9

CDR3nt: TGTGCCAGCAGCCGGGACAGGAACACTGAAGCTTTCTTT
CDR3aa: CASSRDRNTEAFF
abundance: many
j_gene: TRBJ1-1
d_gene: TRBD1
v_gene: TRBV7-3

CDR3nt: TGTGCCAGCAGCCGACCGGACAGGGAAAACTATGGCTACACCTTC
CDR3aa: CASSRPDRENYGYTF
abundance: NA
j_gene: TRBJ1-2
d_gene: TRBD1
v_gene: TRBV4-2

CDR3nt: TGTGCCAGCAGGACGACAGGGGGCACCTCCTCCTACGAGCAGTACTTC
CDR3aa: CASRTTGGTSSYEQYF
abundance: NA
j_gene: TRBJ2-7
d_gene: TRBD1
v_gene: TRBV28

CDR3nt: TGTGCCAGCAGCTTAGGACTAGCGGGAGTAAAGCTCCTCCACGAGCAGTACTTC
CDR3aa: CASSLGLAGVKLLHEQYF
abundance: NA
j_gene: TRBJ2-7
d_gene: TRBD2
v_gene: TRBV7-2

CDR3nt: TGTGCCAGTTCCTCTTTAGGCGTCCCCAATCAGCCCCAGCATTTT
CDR3aa: CASSSLGVPNQPQHF
abundance: few
j_gene: TRBJ1-5
d_gene: NA
v_gene: TRBV2

CDR3nt: TGTGCCAGCAGTTACTCTCTCGCGACGAGGGCTTTCTTT
CDR3aa: CASSYSLATRAFF
abundance: NA
j_gene: TRBJ1-1
d_gene: NA
v_gene: TRBV6-5

CDR3nt: TGCAGCGTTGGCTGGCAGCAGAACACTGAAGCTTTCTTT
CDR3aa: CSVGWQQNTEAFF
abundance: few
j_gene: TRBJ1-1
d_gene: NA
v_gene: TRBV29-1

CDR3nt: TGTGCCAGCAGCCCTACGGGGCTTCTCTACGAGCAGTACTTC
CDR3aa: CASSPTGLLYEQYF
abundance: NA
j_gene: TRBJ2-7
d_gene: NA
v_gene: TRBV12-1

CDR3nt: TGTGCCAGCAGTACTACTCCGAACCATGAGCAGTTCTTC
CDR3aa: CASSTTPNHEQFF
abundance: NA
j_gene: TRBJ2-1
d_gene: NA
v_gene: TRBV27

CDR3nt: TGTGCCAGCAGCGTAACGGGGGATCCGACAGATACGCAGTATTTT
CDR3aa: CASSVTGDPTDTQYF
abundance: few
j_gene: TRBJ2-3
d_gene: NA
v_gene: TRBV9

CDR3nt: TGTGCCAGCAGTTTATCCCGGAAAAGGTGGAATGAAAAACTGTTTTTT
CDR3aa: CASSLSRKRWNEKLFF
abundance: NA
j_gene: TRBJ1-4
d_gene: NA
v_gene: TRBV27

CDR3nt: TGTGCCAGCAGCAAGAGGACAGGGAGTGCAACTAATGAAAAACTGTTTTTT
CDR3aa: CASSKRTGSATNEKLFF
abundance: NA
j_gene: TRBJ1-4
d_gene: TRBD1
v_gene: TRBV5-6

CDR3nt: TGTGCCAGCAGTGAGGCGGGGGGTGTCACCGGGGAGCTGTTTTTT
CDR3aa: CASSEAGGVTGELFF
abundance: NA
j_gene: TRBJ2-2
d_gene: TRBD2
v_gene: TRBV2

CDR3nt: TGCAGCGGGAAAGGCTATACTAGCGGTAGCACAGATACGCAGTATTTT
CDR3aa: CSGKGYTSGSTDTQYF
abundance: NA
j_gene: TRBJ2-3
d_gene: TRBD2
v_gene: TRBV29-1

CDR3nt: TGTGCCAGCCGCCACCCGAGGAGGGCCTACGAGCAGTACTTC
CDR3aa: CASRHPRRAYEQYF
abundance: once
j_gene: TRBJ2-7
d_gene: NA
v_gene: TRBV2

CDR3nt: TGTGCCAGCAGCCCAAGGACTAGCGGGAGTCGGAAGTTCTTC
CDR3aa: CASSPRTSGSRKFF
abundance: once
j_gene: TRBJ2-1
d_gene: TRBD2
v_gene: TRBV7-8

CDR3nt: TGTGCCAGCAGCTTGGGGAACAATGAGCAGTTCTTC
CDR3aa: CASSLGNNEQFF
abundance: NA
j_gene: TRBJ2-1
d_gene: NA
v_gene: TRBV5-4

CDR3nt: TGTGCCAGCAGCCCCCCCAGCAGCACAGATACGCAGTATTTT
CDR3aa: CASSPPSSTDTQYF
abundance: NA
j_gene: TRBJ2-3
d_gene: NA
v_gene: TRBV9

CDR3nt: TGTGCCACCAGCAGAGTGGAAGGCAGGGGTTACTTC
CDR3aa: CATSRVEGRGYF
abundance: NA
j_gene: TRBJ2-4
d_gene: NA
v_gene: TRBV15

CDR3nt: TGTGCCAGCAGCTTGGCCGCGGGCGGGGGCACCGGGGAGCTGTTTTTT
CDR3aa: CASSLAAGGGTGELFF
abundance: NA
j_gene: TRBJ2-2
d_gene: TRBD2
v_gene: TRBV5-4

CDR3nt: TGTGCCAGCAGCTTAGCGCTGACAGGCTCTTATGGCTACACCTTC
CDR3aa: CASSLALTGSYGYTF
abundance: NA
j_gene: TRBJ1-2
d_gene: NA
v_gene: TRBV7-2

CDR3nt: TGTGCCAGCTCACCCCTCCGGGACACACCGCGAGAGACCCAGTACTTC
CDR3aa: CASSPLRDTPRETQYF
abundance: NA
j_gene: TRBJ2-5
d_gene: NA
v_gene: TRBV18

CDR3nt: TGTGCCAGCAGCTCACCGACTATCGCCTACGAGCAGTACTTC
CDR3aa: CASSSPTIAYEQYF
abundance: NA
j_gene: TRBJ2-7
d_gene: NA
v_gene: TRBV11-2

CDR3nt: TGTGCCAGCAGTTTGCAGGGGCATGGGTCCGAGGGCGAGCAGTACTTC
CDR3aa: CASSLQGHGSEGEQYF
abundance: NA
j_gene: TRBJ2-7
d_gene: NA
v_gene: TRBV28

CDR3nt: TGTGCCAGCAGGGAGACTACTCAGAAGGTGTACAATGAGCAGTTCTTC
CDR3aa: CASRETTQKVYNEQFF
abundance: NA
j_gene: TRBJ2-1
d_gene: NA
v_gene: TRBV28

CDR3nt: TGTGCCAGCAGTCCCGTAGCGCCTAGCACAGATACGCAGTATTTT
CDR3aa: CASSPVAPSTDTQYF
abundance: NA
j_gene: TRBJ2-3
d_gene: NA
v_gene: TRBV28

CDR3nt: TGCAGCTACGGGAGGGGCGGAGAGACCCAGTACTTC
CDR3aa: CSYGRGGETQYF
abundance: NA
j_gene: TRBJ2-5
d_gene: TRBD2
v_gene: TRBV29-1

CDR3nt: TGTGCCAGCGCCCGAGCCTCTGGGGCCAACGTCCTGACTTTC
CDR3aa: CASARASGANVLTF
abundance: few
j_gene: TRBJ2-6
d_gene: NA
v_gene: TRBV25-1

CDR3nt: TGTGCCTGGAGTAGTAGTGTGGGAGGCTACACCTTC
CDR3aa: CAWSSSVGGYTF
abundance: NA
j_gene: TRBJ1-2
d_gene: NA
v_gene: TRBV30

CDR3nt: TGTGCCAGCAGTTTGGACAGGAACACCATATATTTT
CDR3aa: CASSLDRNTIYF
abundance: once
j_gene: TRBJ1-3
d_gene: TRBD1
v_gene: TRBV5-5

CDR3nt: TGTGCCAGCAGCCCTCTACGGGGAAGCACCGGGGAGCTGTTTTTT
CDR3aa: CASSPLRGSTGELFF
abundance: NA
j_gene: TRBJ2-2
d_gene: NA
v_gene: TRBV11-2

CDR3nt: TGTGCCACCAGGACTAGCGGGACCTACGAGCAGTACTTC
CDR3aa: CATRTSGTYEQYF
abundance: few
j_gene: TRBJ2-7
d_gene: TRBD2
v_gene: TRBV28

CDR3nt: TGTGCCAGCAGCTCCGGGACAGGTGGCTCTGGAAACACCATATATTTT
CDR3aa: CASSSGTGGSGNTIYF
abundance: NA
j_gene: TRBJ1-3
d_gene: TRBD1
v_gene: TRBV7-6

CDR3nt: TGTGCCAGCAGTTTACTAGGATTGAACACCGGGGAGCTGTTTTTT
CDR3aa: CASSLLGLNTGELFF
abundance: NA
j_gene: TRBJ2-2
d_gene: NA
v_gene: TRBV27

CDR3nt: TGTGCCAGCAGACCGGGAGCGGGCGAGCAGTACTTC
CDR3aa: CASRPGAGEQYF
abundance: NA
j_gene: TRBJ2-7
d_gene: NA
v_gene: TRBV27

CDR3nt: TGTGCCAGCTCACCGGGGCAGACGAACTATGGCTACACCTTC
CDR3aa: CASSPGQTNYGYTF
abundance: NA
j_gene: TRBJ1-2
d_gene: NA
v_gene: TRBV18

CDR3nt: TGTGCCAGCAGCGTAGGTGTAGACCAGCCCCAGCATTTT
CDR3aa: CASSVGVDQPQHF
abundance: NA
j_gene: TRBJ1-5
d_gene: NA
v_gene: TRBV9

CDR3nt: TGTGCCTGGGGACAGGGAGGAACTAATGAAAAACTGTTTTTT
CDR3aa: CAWGQGGTNEKLFF
abundance: NA
j_gene: TRBJ1-4
d_gene: TRBD1
v_gene: TRBV30

CDR3nt: TGTGCCAGCAGCTTGGAGTTAGGTCGGGGGATATACGAGCAGTACTTC
CDR3aa: CASSLELGRGIYEQYF
abundance: NA
j_gene: TRBJ2-7
d_gene: NA
v_gene: TRBV5-6

CDR3nt: TGTGCCAGCAGCTTTTTCGCCGGAGAGACCCAGTACTTC
CDR3aa: CASSFFAGETQYF
abundance: NA
j_gene: TRBJ2-5
d_gene: NA
v_gene: TRBV7-2

CDR3nt: TGTGCCAGCAGTTACGAGGGGCGGAGGAAACTGTTTTTT
CDR3aa: CASSYEGRRKLFF
abundance: NA
j_gene: TRBJ1-4
d_gene: NA
v_gene: TRBV28